A single sample gave rise to the 3 T cell receptor beta chains below, sequenced in a study of T-cell reconstitution after alpha-beta-depleted transplantation in children. Unique molecular identifiers featured in how the TCRbeta library was prepared. TCRdb passed the PCR reads through MiXCR, listing each CDR3 protein once. Of around 530,000 distinct CDR3 sequences listed, over 25% were seen once; the top ten hold around 2.4%. Specimen: PBMCs from the stem cell graft donor, collected from the stem cell graft. Receptors were obtained from a human donor who donated a stem cell graft to a child with aplastic anemia.

This clonotype was found a few times. The V call is TRBV12-3 or TRBV12-4, the J call TRBJ1-1; no reliable D call. This CDR3 comprises 16 residues. Trimming cost V 6 bases and J 0 bases, with 17 bases left between them. The CDR3 loop reads CASRYLSGLMNTEAFF. The CDR3 coding sequence is TGTGCCAGCAGATACTTATCGGGCCTCATGAACACTGAAGCTTTCTTT.

The J gene is TRBJ1-3, the V gene TRBV5-6; TRBD1 matches 8 bases. The CDR3 is made up of 17 amino acids. Losses at the gene ends were 4 bases for V and 0 bases for J; bases not matched to a gene: 9. CDR1 and CDR2 (germline): SGHDT, YYEEEE. The CDR3 DNA is TGTGCCAGCAGCACCCTGGACAGGGCCATCTCTGGAAACACCATATATTTT. Encoded protein: CASSTLDRAISGNTIYF.

This clonotype showed up just a few times. This chain links TRBV12-3 or TRBV12-4 with TRBJ2-3, with D possibly TRBD2 on 8 matching bases. The CDR3 covers 14 residues. Between the trimmed V and J ends, which lost 7 bases and 4 bases, there was a span of 15 bases. In DNA form, the CDR3 reads TGTGCCAGCACCATTAGCGGGACAGCAGATACGCAGTATTTT. This sequence encodes CASTISGTADTQYF.